This passage covers 16 T cell receptor beta chains from one sample sequenced in a study of shared clonotypes between healthy human individuals. Method: immunoSEQ multiplex PCR; TCRdb's copy keeps in-frame clones and lacks some. Of about 700,000 clones listed, less than 85% are singletons. Source material: memory CD4+ T cells sorted from blood. Subset noted: CD45RA-negative fraction. These receptors all come from a woman younger than 45 in good health.

This clone occurred a few times. The chain is built from TRBV30 and TRBJ2-4, with D perhaps given as TRBD1 or TRBD2 (6 bases each). Germline V gene sequence: CDR1 GTSNPN, CDR2 SVGIG (reference sequence). V was shortened by 6 bases and J by 8 bases, with 17 bases between the two germline ends. CDR3 length: 13 amino acids. DNA of the CDR3: TGTGCCTGTAGACTAGGGGGAACTGACATTCAGTACTTC. Its translation: CACRLGGTDIQYF. Drawing the rest from reference TRBV30 and TRBJ2-4, the complete variable domain is SQTIHQWPATLVQPVGSPLSLECTVEGTSNPNLYWYRQAAGRGLQLLFYSVGIGQISSEVPQNLSASRPQDRQFILSSKKLLLSDSGFYLCACRLGGTDIQYFGAGTRLSVL.

The CDR3 DNA is TGCGCCAGCAGCCCTACCACAGGGTCGAGGGAGACCCAGTACTTC. This gives the protein CASSPTTGSRETQYF. V is TRBV4-1 and J is TRBJ2-5; the D gene is possibly TRBD1 (6 bases). Germline lookup yields CDR1 MGHRA and CDR2 YSYEKL. CDR3 length: 15 residues. The ends were cut back, 4 bases at V and 5 bases at J, with 17 bases in the middle.

The V gene is TRBV29-1, the J gene TRBJ2-6, with D unresolved. The CDR3 runs to 16 residues. In germline, CDR1 is SQVTM, CDR2 ANQGSEA. Trimming cost V 0 bases and J 0 bases, with 9 bases left between them. As DNA, the CDR3 is TGCAGCGTTGAAGAGGGCGGCCTCTCTGGGGCCAACGTCCTGACTTTC. This codes for CSVEEGGLSGANVLTF.

V is TRBV18 and J is TRBJ2-7; 8 positions agree with TRBD1. CDR1 is KGHSH and CDR2 is LQKENI in the germline V gene. The CDR3 covers 14 residues. V shed 1 base, J shed 5 bases, and the junction held 4 bases outside the gene matches. The CDR3: CASSPQDRDHEQYF. DNA for the CDR3: TGTGCCAGCTCACCACAGGACAGGGACCACGAGCAGTACTTC.

This clone has a single count. The chain is built from TRBV5-1 and TRBJ2-3, with 9 bases fitting TRBD1. Germline assignment: CDR1 SGHRS and CDR2 YFSETQ. V shed 4 bases and J 7 bases; nucleotides not matched to a gene: 4. The CDR3 has 13 residues. The CDR3 DNA follows: TGCGCCAGCAGCAGGACAGGGGAGCATACGCAGTATTTT. Its protein product is CASSRTGEHTQYF. The whole variable domain, remainder taken from reference TRBV5-1 and TRBJ2-3, is KAGVTQTPRYLIKTRGQQVTLSCSPISGHRSVSWYQQTPGQGLQFLFEYFSETQRNKGNFPGRFSGRQFSNSRSEMNVSTLELGDSALYLCASSRTGEHTQYFGPGTRLTVL.

Points on this clone: This CDR3 is also generated by other DNA sequences in the sample. The V gene is TRBV7-9, the J gene TRBJ2-3; no clear D gene. This CDR3 spans 14 amino acids. V lost 5 bases and J lost 0, with 9 bases in between. Per germline, CDR1 SEHNR and CDR2 FQNEAQ (reference sequence). The CDR3 loop is CASSPTTSTDTQYF. The CDR3 DNA reads TGTGCCAGCAGCCCAACGACTAGCACAGATACGCAGTATTTT. Based on the CDR3 plus reference TRBV7-9 and TRBJ2-3, the full variable domain is DTGVSQNPRHKITKRGQNVTFRCDPISEHNRLYWYRQTLGQGPEFLTYFQNEAQLEKSRLLSDRFSAERPKGSFSTLEIQRTEQGDSAMYLCASSPTTSTDTQYFGPGTRLTVL.

This clone has a single count. The V call is TRBV25-1, the J call TRBJ2-3, with D unresolved. V was shortened by 3 bases and J by 6 bases, with 7 bases between the two germline ends. This CDR3 is built from 12 residues. Germline-derived CDR1 and CDR2 are MGHDK and SYGVNS. The CDR3 DNA is TGTGCCAGCAGTGACCTGATTGATACGCAGTATTTT. Amino acid sequence: CASSDLIDTQYF. The full variable domain, completed using reference TRBV25-1 and TRBJ2-3, is EADIYQTPRYLVIGTGKKITLECSQTMGHDKMYWYQQDPGMELHLIHYSYGVNSTEKGDLSSESTVSRIRTEHFPLTLESARPSHTSQYLCASSDLIDTQYFGPGTRLTVL.

This sequence joins TRBV2 and TRBJ1-4, with a weak D call TRBD1 (6 bases). There are 18 residues in the CDR3. Germline V gene data show CDR1 as SNHLY and CDR2 as FYNNEI. Trimming cost V 6 bases and J 3 bases, with 23 bases left between them. The CDR3 loop is CASSSPEGVRLANEKLFF. The CDR3, as DNA: TGTGCCAGCAGCTCCCCTGAGGGGGTTCGTTTGGCTAATGAAAAACTGTTTTTT.

The CDR3 reads CASSLGAGNNYGYTF. CDR3 DNA: TGTGCCAGCAGCTTAGGGGCAGGGAATAACTATGGCTACACCTTC. This chain connects TRBV11-3 to TRBJ1-2, with D possibly matching TRBD1 (5 bases). The CDR3 spans 15 residues. Germline V lookup: CDR1 SGHNT, CDR2 YENEEA. Trimming shortened V by 1 base and J by 1 base, and 10 bases separated the two germline ends.

The gene calls are TRBV30 and TRBJ2-1, with 7 bases identical to TRBD1. Germline V CDR1 and CDR2: GTSNPN, SVGIG (reference sequence). This CDR3 spans 15 amino acids. Losses at the gene ends were 3 bases for V and 1 base for J; bases not matched to a gene: 6. Here the CDR3 DNA reads TGTGCCTGGAGGGAACAGGGGATATCCTACAATGAGCAGTTCTTC. Protein: CAWREQGISYNEQFF. Based on the CDR3 plus reference TRBV30 and TRBJ2-1, the full variable domain is SQTIHQWPATLVQPVGSPLSLECTVEGTSNPNLYWYRQAAGRGLQLLFYSVGIGQISSEVPQNLSASRPQDRQFILSSKKLLLSDSGFYLCAWREQGISYNEQFFGPGTRLTVL.

About this clone itself: Other DNA sequences within the sample encode an identical CDR3. This chain links TRBV7-2 with TRBJ2-1, with 8 bases matching TRBD2. The CDR3 consists of 17 residues. CDR1 SGHTA and CDR2 FQGNSA come from the germline V gene. J was trimmed by 5 bases and V by 4 bases; bases with no gene match: 13. CDR3 protein: CASSYAGTSGVNNEQFF. CDR3 sequence (DNA): TGTGCCAGCAGCTACGCCGGAACTAGCGGAGTGAACAATGAGCAGTTCTTC. Full variable domain (missing parts from reference TRBV7-2 and TRBJ2-1): GAGVSQSPSNKVTEKGKDVELRCDPISGHTALYWYRQSLGQGLEFLIYFQGNSAPDKSGLPSDRFSAERTGGSVSTLTIQRTQQEDSAVYLCASSYAGTSGVNNEQFFGPGTRLTVL.

The V and J genes are TRBV6-1 and TRBJ2-2; the match to TRBD2 covers 9 bases. CDR1 MNHNS and CDR2 SASEGT come from the germline V gene. CDR3 length: 16 amino acids. The ends lost 4 bases at V and 0 bases at J; junction bases unmatched: 3. The CDR3 DNA reads TGTGCCAGCAGTGCCATAGCGGGAGCGAACACCGGGGAGCTGTTTTTT. Protein: CASSAIAGANTGELFF.

This chain joins TRBV14 and TRBJ1-1, with D uncertain. This CDR3 is built from 14 residues. The germline V and J ends were trimmed by 0 bases and 11 bases, with 16 bases remaining between them. CDR1 and CDR2 (germline): SGHDN, FVKESK. The CDR3 sequence: CASSQDYRVGEAFF. The CDR3 DNA follows: TGTGCCAGCAGCCAAGATTATCGTGTCGGGGAGGCTTTCTTT.

This sequence joins TRBV18 and TRBJ2-3; D is unclear. The CDR3 has 13 residues. Germline V lookup: CDR1 KGHSH, CDR2 LQKENI. V lost 4 bases and J 0 bases, leaving 5 bases between the germline ends. The CDR3 sequence is CASSQTSTDTQYF. CDR3 DNA: TGTGCCAGCTCACAAACTAGCACAGATACGCAGTATTTT.

The chain combines TRBV6-4 with TRBJ2-1, with 10 bases identical to TRBD2. CDR1 MRHNA and CDR2 SNTAGT come from the germline V gene. Trimming at V came to 4 bases and at J to 9 bases, leaving 6 bases not matched to a gene. This CDR3 has 14 amino acids. CDR3 bases: TGTGCCAGCAGTGTTCTAGCGGGAGTCGGTGAGCAGTTCTTC. It yields the protein CASSVLAGVGEQFF.

The J gene is TRBJ2-1, the V gene TRBV2, with a possible D match to TRBD1 (6 bases). V lost 4 bases and J lost 8, with 12 bases in between. Germline CDR1 reads SNHLY; CDR2 reads FYNNEI. CDR3 size: 13 residues. Here the CDR3 reads CASSVQGWDEQFF. The CDR3, as DNA: TGTGCCAGCAGTGTACAGGGATGGGATGAGCAGTTCTTC.